The 32 T cell receptor beta chains below come from one sample, sequenced in a study of cytomegalovirus exposure and HLA in healthy donors. PCR employed 60 Vbeta and 13 Jbeta primers. Method: immunoSEQ multiplex PCR; TCRdb's copy keeps in-frame clones and lacks some. The listing records about 140,000 clones. Sequenced sample: PBMCs. The source of these receptors is a male donor in good health and CMV-seronegative.

The chain is built from TRBV5-1 and TRBJ2-7; perhaps TRBD1 as D (6 bases). Germline V gene data show CDR1 as SGHRS and CDR2 as YFSETQ. The ends were cut back, 4 bases at V and 0 bases at J, with 14 bases in the middle. The CDR3 covers 15 residues. In DNA form, the CDR3 reads TGCGCCAGCAGCGTCGCCGGGACAAACTCCTACGAGCAGTACTTC. Translating it yields CASSVAGTNSYEQYF.

The rearrangement links TRBV30 to TRBJ1-2; the match to TRBD1 covers 8 bases. J gave up 8 bases and V 3 bases, and 23 bases lay outside the gene matches. The CDR3 loop spans 18 amino acids. Germline CDR1 is GTSNPN and CDR2 is SVGIG (reference sequence). CDR3 nucleotides: TGTGCCTGGAGCCCAACCAGACTCCCTCTACAGGGGGTGGGGGGCTACACCTTC. This sequence encodes CAWSPTRLPLQGVGGYTF.

V gene TRBV6-1 combines with J gene TRBJ1-6; 10 nucleotides line up with TRBD1. This CDR3 spans 14 amino acids. The ends lost 7 bases at V and 7 bases at J; junction bases unmatched: 4. Germline V gene sequence: CDR1 MNHNS, CDR2 SASEGT. Here the CDR3 DNA reads TGTGCCAGCATAGGACAGGGGGGAAATTCACCCCTCCACTTT. The encoded protein is CASIGQGGNSPLHF.

The chain links TRBV5-1 to TRBJ1-1, with 8 bases lining up with TRBD1. CDR3 length equals 15 residues. V was clipped by 0 bases and J by 4 bases; unmatched bases: 5. Germline V gene data show CDR1 as SGHRS and CDR2 as YFSETQ. CDR3 sequence reads: CASSLAGQGLTEAFF. CDR3 bases: TGCGCCAGCAGCTTGGCCGGACAGGGACTCACTGAAGCTTTCTTT.

J is TRBJ2-5 and V is TRBV27, with 10 bases fitting TRBD2. The CDR3 contains 16 residues. The V gene end was trimmed by 6 bases and the J gene end by 5 bases; junction bases not matched to a gene: 12. Per germline, CDR1 MNHEY and CDR2 SMNVEV (reference sequence). As DNA, the CDR3 is TGTGCCAGCAGACTGAGCGGGAGGGCCTGGAGTGAGACCCAGTACTTC. Translated: CASRLSGRAWSETQYF.

V gene TRBV4-2 combines with J gene TRBJ1-5, with TRBD1 matching over 7 bases. Per the germline V gene, CDR1 is LGHNA and CDR2 is YNFKEQ. The CDR3 totals 15 residues. The V segment lost 5 bases and the J segment 7 bases; nucleotides outside the gene matches: 11. Here the CDR3 DNA reads TGTGCCAGCAGCACGGAGGGACAGAATGGGCAGCCCCAGCATTTT. This codes for CASSTEGQNGQPQHF.

The chain uses TRBV7-7 and TRBJ2-2; possibly TRBD1 for D (6 bases). Trimming left V 6 bases short and J 4 bases short, with 21 bases between. This CDR3 is built from 17 residues. Germline lookup yields CDR1 SSHAT and CDR2 FNYEAQ (reference sequence). CDR3 DNA: TGTGCCAGCAGTTCCCAGACAGGACCCAACGGCACCGGGGAGCTGTTTTTT. Its translation: CASSSQTGPNGTGELFF. The variable domain in full, with the rest retrieved from reference TRBV7-7 and TRBJ2-2, is GAGVSQSPRYKVTKRGQDVTLRCDPISSHATLYWYQQALGQGPEFLTYFNYEAQPDKSGLPSDRFSAERPEGSISTLTIQRTEQRDSAMYRCASSSQTGPNGTGELFFGEGSRLTVL.

The V call is TRBV5-4, the J call TRBJ1-1; no clear D. Germline V gene sequence: CDR1 SGHNT, CDR2 YYREEE (reference sequence). The CDR3 is made up of 18 amino acids. Trimming cost V 2 bases and J 0 bases, with 20 bases left between them. The CDR3: CASSFGSVISIMNTEAFF. CDR3 nucleotides: TGTGCCAGCAGCTTCGGGAGCGTGATCAGCATAATGAACACTGAAGCTTTCTTT.

V and J are TRBV2 and TRBJ1-1; TRBD1 matches 9 bases. V trimming: 0 bases; J trimming: 1 base; junction bases outside the gene matches: 3. CDR1 SNHLY and CDR2 FYNNEI come from the germline V gene. The length of the CDR3 is 16 residues. The CDR3 reads CASSEATGGKNTEAFF. Here the CDR3 DNA reads TGTGCCAGCAGTGAAGCTACAGGGGGCAAGAACACTGAAGCTTTCTTT.

CDR3 protein: CASSRRTGGSETQYF. CDR3 sequence (DNA): TGTGCCAGCAGCCGACGGACAGGGGGCTCTGAGACCCAGTACTTC. The V and J genes are TRBV7-2 and TRBJ2-5, with 11 bases that match TRBD1. With 5 bases clipped from V and 5 bases from J, the junction kept 7 bases outside the gene matches. The CDR3 has 15 residues. Germline CDR1 is SGHTA and CDR2 is FQGNSA.

J is TRBJ2-7 and V is TRBV19, with 7 nucleotides matching TRBD2. With 3 bases clipped from V and 2 bases from J, the junction kept 7 bases outside the gene matches. CDR3 length: 15 residues. The V gene's germline CDR1 is LNHDA and CDR2 SQIVND (reference sequence). For the CDR3, the DNA is TGTGCCAGTAGTATTACTGCGGGAGTGGCCTACGAGCAGTACTTC. It is translated as CASSITAGVAYEQYF. The whole variable domain, remainder taken from reference TRBV19 and TRBJ2-7, is DGGITQSPKYLFRKEGQNVTLSCEQNLNHDAMYWYRQDPGQGLRLIYYSQIVNDFQKGDIAEGYSVSREKKESFPLTVTSAQKNPTAFYLCASSITAGVAYEQYFGPGTRLTVT.

The V and J genes are TRBV7-9 and TRBJ1-1; D unclear. The ends were cut back, 4 bases at V and 8 bases at J, with 17 bases in the middle. The germline gives CDR1 SEHNR, CDR2 FQNEAQ (reference sequence). CDR3 length: 14 residues. The CDR3 protein is CASSSGGGRAEAFF. In DNA, the CDR3 is TGTGCCAGCAGCTCCGGAGGAGGACGCGCCGAAGCTTTCTTT.

The chain links TRBV6-1 to TRBJ1-1; D uncertain. V was cut by 5 bases and J by 2 bases, with 9 bases left in between. Looked up from germline, CDR1 is MNHNS and CDR2 is SASEGT. The CDR3 loop spans 13 amino acids. For the CDR3, the DNA is TGTGCCAGCAGTCTCCAGGTAAACACTGAAGCTTTCTTT. Translated: CASSLQVNTEAFF.

The chain recombines TRBV6-5 with TRBJ2-1; tentatively, D is TRBD2 (6 bases). The CDR3 loop spans 15 amino acids. CDR1 is MNHEY and CDR2 is SVGAGI in the germline V gene. Between the trimmed V and J ends, which lost 7 bases and 10 bases, there was a span of 23 bases. The CDR3 nucleotides read TGTGCCAGCAATTCGCCCCGACTAGGCGGGCGGGAGCAGTTCTTC. This sequence encodes CASNSPRLGGREQFF.

The chain has TRBV7-9 and TRBJ2-7; D possibly corresponds to TRBD1 (6 bases). CDR1 is SEHNR and CDR2 is FQNEAQ in the germline V gene (reference sequence). The CDR3 has 16 amino acids. The V gene lost 4 bases and the J gene lost 7 bases, with 23 bases spanning the gap. The CDR3 here is CASSWAPTGGLGEQYF. The CDR3 nucleotides read TGTGCCAGCAGCTGGGCTCCGACAGGCGGGTTGGGGGAGCAGTACTTC.

The gene calls are TRBV4-2 and TRBJ2-5, with TRBD2 identical over 7 bases. The CDR3 loop spans 12 amino acids. V dropped 4 bases and J dropped 7; count of bases not matched to a gene: 3. CDR1 LGHNA and CDR2 YNFKEQ come from the germline V gene. DNA of the CDR3: TGTGCCAGCAGCCCGGAGCGGGGGACCCAGTACTTC. As protein: CASSPERGTQYF.

The chain is built from TRBV27 and TRBJ2-5; perhaps TRBD1 as D (5 bases). The CDR3 spans 14 residues. Germline V gene data show CDR1 as MNHEY and CDR2 as SMNVEV (reference sequence). V was trimmed by 4 bases and J by 4 bases, leaving 13 bases between them. CDR3 in DNA: TGTGCCAGCAGTTCCGGACAAGGCATAGAGACCCAGTACTTC. Protein sequence: CASSSGQGIETQYF.

J is TRBJ2-7 and V is TRBV14, with unresolved D. CDR3 length equals 13 residues. Germline V gene data show CDR1 as SGHDN and CDR2 as FVKESK. V was clipped by 0 bases and J by 3 bases, with 6 bases between them. This chain's CDR3 is CASSQEISYEQYF. The CDR3 DNA reads TGTGCCAGCAGCCAAGAGATCAGCTACGAGCAGTACTTC. The whole variable domain, remainder taken from reference TRBV14 and TRBJ2-7, is EAGVTQFPSHSVIEKGQTVTLRCDPISGHDNLYWYRRVMGKEIKFLLHFVKESKQDESGMPNNRFLAERTGGTYSTLKVQPAELEDSGVYFCASSQEISYEQYFGPGTRLTVT.

The rearrangement links TRBV6-5 to TRBJ1-5, with D possibly matching TRBD1 (5 bases). Germline V CDR1 and CDR2: MNHEY, SVGAGI. V was clipped by 9 bases and J by 4 bases, with 13 bases between them. CDR3 length equals 13 residues. The CDR3 loop is CASRQGENQPQHF. CDR3 DNA: TGTGCCAGTCGGCAGGGCGAAAATCAGCCCCAGCATTTT.

The gene calls are TRBV27 and TRBJ2-7, with D hard to call. This CDR3 has 13 residues. V was trimmed by 3 bases and J by 0 bases, leaving 6 bases between them. Germline CDR1 MNHEY, CDR2 SMNVEV (reference sequence). CDR3 region: CASSFANSYEQYF. The DNA for the CDR3 is TGTGCCAGCAGTTTCGCTAACTCCTACGAGCAGTACTTC.

The chain is built from TRBV2 and TRBJ2-7; 8 bases fit TRBD1. This CDR3 region has 15 residues. From germline, CDR1 is SNHLY and CDR2 FYNNEI. Trimming at V came to 7 bases and at J to 2 bases, leaving 10 bases not matched to a gene. The CDR3 sequence is CASMSRTGITYEQYF. CDR3 sequence (DNA): TGTGCCAGCATGTCCCGGACAGGGATAACCTACGAGCAGTACTTC. The variable domain in full, with the rest retrieved from reference TRBV2 and TRBJ2-7, is EPEVTQTPSHQVTQMGQEVILRCVPISNHLYFYWYRQILGQKVEFLVSFYNNEISEKSEIFDDQFSVERPDGSNFTLKIRSTKLEDSAMYFCASMSRTGITYEQYFGPGTRLTVT.

V is TRBV19 and J is TRBJ2-3; 12 bases agree with TRBD2. The V and J ends lost 5 bases and 4 bases, in that order; junction bases with no gene match: 7. This CDR3 contains 16 residues. Germline values: CDR1 LNHDA, CDR2 SQIVND (reference sequence). The CDR3 spells CASSALAGGGSDTQYF. The CDR3 coding sequence is TGTGCCAGTAGTGCACTAGCGGGAGGAGGGTCAGATACGCAGTATTTT.

The CDR3, as DNA: TGTGCCAGCAGCTCCCGAGGGACAGGGATTAGGAACGGCTACACCTTC. Translation: CASSSRGTGIRNGYTF. The chain couples TRBV5-6 to TRBJ1-2; 9 positions match TRBD1. The junction had 14 bases not matched to a gene; V was cut back by 3 bases and J by 8 bases. This CDR3 comprises 16 residues. Germline V lookup: CDR1 SGHDT, CDR2 YYEEEE.

This rearrangement joins TRBV19 to TRBJ1-4, with a tentative D call TRBD1 (5 bases). Trimming shortened V by 4 bases and J by 1 base, and 13 bases separated the two germline ends. Per the germline V gene, CDR1 is LNHDA and CDR2 is SQIVND (reference sequence). This CDR3 spans 16 amino acids. The chain's CDR3 is CASSTLETVTNEKLFF. In DNA form, the CDR3 reads TGTGCCAGTAGTACCCTCGAGACAGTAACTAATGAAAAACTGTTTTTT.

V gene TRBV5-1 combines with J gene TRBJ2-1; unclear D gene. The ends were cut back, 6 bases at V and 2 bases at J, with 15 bases in the middle. CDR3 length: 15 residues. CDR1 is SGHRS and CDR2 is YFSETQ in the germline V gene. DNA of the CDR3: TGCGCCAGCACCCTTCTCGAGGTTACCTACAATGAGCAGTTCTTC. This sequence encodes CASTLLEVTYNEQFF.

V is TRBV7-8 and J is TRBJ1-2; TRBD1 aligns across 8 bases. CDR3 size: 16 residues. The junction had 13 bases not matched to a gene; V was cut back by 5 bases and J by 5 bases. In germline, CDR1 is SGHVS, CDR2 FQNEAQ. CDR3 loop: CASSRGPRTGNYGYTF. The CDR3 nucleotides are TGTGCCAGCAGCCGGGGCCCGAGGACAGGGAATTATGGCTACACCTTC.

The J gene is TRBJ2-3, the V gene TRBV6-5, with D perhaps matching TRBD2 (6 bases). Germline CDR1 and CDR2: MNHEY and SVGAGI. The CDR3 is made up of 16 amino acids. The V gene lost 0 bases and the J gene lost 5 bases, with 15 bases spanning the gap. CDR3 nucleotide sequence: TGTGCCAGCAGTTACTCAGGAGGGTCAGAGGTAGATACGCAGTATTTT. Its protein product is CASSYSGGSEVDTQYF.

The rearrangement uses TRBV30 and TRBJ2-7; D not certain. CDR3 size: 13 residues. Germline V gene lookup returns CDR1 GTSNPN and CDR2 SVGIG (reference sequence). V shed 2 bases and J shed 1 base, with 9 bases lying between them. DNA of the CDR3: TGTGCCTGGAGTTTTTCCGTTTCCTACGAGCAGTACTTC. Protein product: CAWSFSVSYEQYF. The full variable domain, its missing parts supplied by reference TRBV30 and TRBJ2-7, is SQTIHQWPATLVQPVGSPLSLECTVEGTSNPNLYWYRQAAGRGLQLLFYSVGIGQISSEVPQNLSASRPQDRQFILSSKKLLLSDSGFYLCAWSFSVSYEQYFGPGTRLTVT.

The rearrangement joins TRBV6-1 to TRBJ1-5; 8 bases map to TRBD1. Germline V lookup: CDR1 MNHNS, CDR2 SASEGT. V shed 4 bases and J 2 bases; nucleotides not matched to a gene: 4. The CDR3 covers 15 residues. CDR3 residues: CASSADRGGNQPQHF. Written as DNA, the CDR3 is TGTGCCAGCAGTGCTGACAGGGGTGGCAATCAGCCCCAGCATTTT.

V gene TRBV4-3 combines with J gene TRBJ2-2, with a possible D match to TRBD1 (5 bases). The length of the CDR3 is 16 residues. Germline CDR1 LGHNA, CDR2 YSLEER. V gave up 4 bases and J gave up 0 bases, with 12 bases separating them. In nucleotides, the CDR3 is TGCGCCAGCAGCCGTCAGGGCCATACGAACACCGGGGAGCTGTTTTTT. It translates to CASSRQGHTNTGELFF.

The J gene is TRBJ2-4, the V gene TRBV6-1; 8 bases line up with TRBD1. V lost 5 bases and J lost 7; bases outside the gene matches: 4. The CDR3 is 13 amino acids. Germline values: CDR1 MNHNS, CDR2 SASEGT. The CDR3 sequence: CASSKTGVNIQYF. DNA for the CDR3: TGTGCCAGCAGTAAGACAGGGGTGAACATTCAGTACTTC.

The chain uses TRBV9 and TRBJ2-5; perhaps TRBD1 as D (6 bases). Germline V gene sequence: CDR1 SGDLS, CDR2 YYNGEE. This CDR3 is built from 13 residues. Trimming left V 4 bases short and J 6 bases short, with 13 bases between. The DNA for the CDR3 is TGTGCCAGCAGCACCCAGGGGCCCCAGACCCAGTACTTC. Its protein is CASSTQGPQTQYF.